This note documents a single T cell receptor beta chain sequence. Its antigen is unidentified. This record comes from a study of T-cell reconstitution after alpha-beta-depleted transplantation in children. Preparation of the TCRbeta library was carried out with unique molecular identifiers. Each CDR3 protein is one row after TCRdb ran MiXCR on the PCR reads. Seen here are 200,000 to 250,000 distinct CDR3 sequences, approximately 8.4% observed once, and the top ten hold 35%. Findings and caveats of the study: Most T-cell counts and diversity one year after the transplant came from T cells that were newly produced. Approximately two months post-transplant, alpha-beta T cells reportedly originated from several hundred expanded graft clones.

CDR1 and CDR2 from the germline V gene are SGHVT and SQSDAQ. The CDR3 extends over 16 amino acids. V trimming: 3 bases; J trimming: 7 bases; junction bases outside the gene matches: 10. The sequencing here drew on PBMCs, mostly from graft donor cells, taken 360 days after TCRalphabeta/CD19-depleted stem cell transplant. The chain combines TRBV7-4 with TRBJ1-1; 11 nucleotides line up with TRBD1. The sequence came from a male patient between 2 and 15 years old who had a stem cell transplant for acute myeloid leukemia, so the T cells may come from the graft donor. The CDR3 loop reads CASSFGSTGTGGEAFF. As DNA, the CDR3 is TGTGCCAGCAGCTTTGGCTCTACCGGGACAGGGGGTGAAGCTTTCTTT.